This TCR beta chain was identified during a study of blood T cell repertoires in COVID-19. Looking at the study overall: The study drew acute and convalescent COVID-19 samples from the United States, Italy and Spain. T cells, B-cell-depleted T cells, or PBMCs supplied cDNA or gDNA.

Germline V gene lookup returns CDR1 SGHRS and CDR2 YFSETQ. Trimming at V came to 4 bases and at J to 6 bases, leaving 13 bases not matched to a gene. The CDR3 has 16 residues. Original handling: Amplified reference gene primers provided the basis for estimating nucleated cell counts. The data were produced by immunoSEQ multiplex PCR, yet TCRdb's version contains in-frame clones alone and is incomplete. V, J and clone size are those of that table, while D and trimming were read from the DNA. The table includes 120,000 to 150,000 clones, about 80% detected once. Sequenced input: peripheral blood. This chain uses TRBV5-1 with TRBJ2-1, with 7 bases matching TRBD2. The clonotype originates from a human donor in a cohort sampled during active COVID-19. In DNA, the CDR3 is TGCGCCAGCAGCCCGGGGAGACTAGCCGAATTCAATGAGCAGTTCTTC. It is translated as CASSPGRLAEFNEQFF. The whole variable domain, filled in from reference TRBV5-1 and TRBJ2-1, reads KAGVTQTPRYLIKTRGQQVTLSCSPISGHRSVSWYQQTPGQGLQFLFEYFSETQRNKGNFPGRFSGRQFSNSRSEMNVSTLELGDSALYLCASSPGRLAEFNEQFFGPGTRLTVL.